The sequence of this T cell receptor (beta chain) was determined in a study of cytomegalovirus exposure and HLA in healthy donors. Study outcomes and limitations: It was 164 TCR beta chains that were listed as cytomegalovirus-associated.

V trimming: 5 bases; J trimming: 4 bases; junction bases outside the gene matches: 1. Looked up from germline, CDR1 is LNHDA and CDR2 is SQIVND (reference sequence). CDR3 size: 13 residues. Amplification used 60 Vbeta primers and 13 Jbeta primers. Repertoires were generated with immunoSEQ multiplex PCR, while TCRdb's copy carries only in-frame clones and drops some. The sample holds roughly 180,000 clones, roughly three quarters seen once. Turning to this clone: Antigen specificity is unknown.

This TCR came from a male donor in good health and CMV-seronegative. The chain employs TRBV19 and TRBJ2-5; TRBD2 agrees at 10 bases. The sample taken for sequencing was PBMCs. The CDR3, as DNA: TGTGCCAGTAGTCCTAGCGGGAGAGAGACCCAGTACTTC. Translation gives CASSPSGRETQYF.